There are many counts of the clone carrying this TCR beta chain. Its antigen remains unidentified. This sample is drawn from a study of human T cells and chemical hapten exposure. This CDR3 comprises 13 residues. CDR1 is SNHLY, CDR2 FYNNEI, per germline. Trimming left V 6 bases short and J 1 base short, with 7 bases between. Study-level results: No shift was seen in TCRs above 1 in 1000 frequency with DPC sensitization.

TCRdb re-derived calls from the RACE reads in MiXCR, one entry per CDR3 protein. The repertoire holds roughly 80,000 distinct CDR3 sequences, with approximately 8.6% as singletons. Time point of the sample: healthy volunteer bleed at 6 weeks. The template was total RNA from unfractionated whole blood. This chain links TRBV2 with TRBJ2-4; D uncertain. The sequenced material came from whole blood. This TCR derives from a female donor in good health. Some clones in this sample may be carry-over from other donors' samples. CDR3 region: CASRSRAKNIQYF. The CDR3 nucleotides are TGTGCCAGCAGGTCCAGGGCCAAAAACATTCAGTACTTC. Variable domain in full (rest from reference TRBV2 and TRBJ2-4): EPEVTQTPSHQVTQMGQEVILRCVPISNHLYFYWYRQILGQKVEFLVSFYNNEISEKSEIFDDQFSVERPDGSNFTLKIRSTKLEDSAMYFCASRSRAKNIQYFGAGTRLSVL.